Each of the 25 T cell receptor beta chains below was sequenced from the same sample in a study of T cell responses to AZD1222 COVID-19 vaccine. Libraries were prepared by immunoSEQ multiplex PCR; TCRdb keeps only in-frame clonotypes and omits some of them. Of some 80,000 clones listed, 70% to 90% are singletons. The input for sequencing was peripheral blood, taken on day 0 of MenACWY control vaccination. The origin of the receptors is an adult in good health.

The chain is built from TRBV5-6 and TRBJ1-2, with 8 bases lining up with TRBD1. The germline V gene has CDR1 SGHDT and CDR2 YYEEEE. The length of the CDR3 is 16 residues. The junction had 16 bases not matched to a gene; V was cut back by 4 bases and J by 8 bases. This CDR3 is CASSPGLQGAPRGYTF. In DNA, the CDR3 is TGTGCCAGCAGCCCGGGTCTCCAGGGGGCGCCTAGGGGCTACACCTTC.

The genes are TRBV5-4 and TRBJ1-1, with D maybe TRBD1 (5 bases). The CDR3 contains 15 residues. CDR1 SGHNT and CDR2 YYREEE come from the germline V gene (reference sequence). Between the trimmed V and J ends, which lost 5 bases and 3 bases, there was a span of 17 bases. CDR3 in amino acids: CASRFHFGGDTEAFF. DNA for the CDR3: TGTGCCAGCAGGTTCCATTTTGGGGGGGACACTGAAGCTTTCTTT.

This clone was recorded only once. The chain joins TRBV7-8 to TRBJ2-1; 12 bases map to TRBD2. The germline gives CDR1 SGHVS, CDR2 FQNEAQ. The V segment lost 3 bases and the J segment 0 bases; nucleotides outside the gene matches: 3. CDR3 length: 17 amino acids. DNA of the CDR3: TGTGCCAGCAGCTTTGGACTAGCGGGGATCTCCTACAATGAGCAGTTCTTC. Amino acid sequence: CASSFGLAGISYNEQFF.

The chain recombines TRBV27 with TRBJ2-3; possible D gene TRBD2, 6 bases. V was cut by 2 bases and J by 0 bases, with 9 bases left in between. The CDR3 has 15 residues. Germline loops: CDR1 MNHEY, CDR2 SMNVEV (reference sequence). DNA for the CDR3: TGTGCCAGCAGTTTAAAGGGACTTAGCACAGATACGCAGTATTTT. As protein: CASSLKGLSTDTQYF.

This clone was detected a few times. This sequence joins TRBV19 and TRBJ2-7, with TRBD1 identical over 7 bases. J gave up 3 bases and V 2 bases, and 13 bases lay outside the gene matches. This CDR3 contains 17 residues. The germline V gene has CDR1 LNHDA and CDR2 SQIVND (reference sequence). The DNA for the CDR3 is TGTGCCAGTAGTATAATGCGACAGGGAAGAAGCAGCTACGAGCAGTACTTC. Translation gives CASSIMRQGRSSYEQYF.

The V call is TRBV12-2, the J call TRBJ2-3. TRBV12-2 is listed as a pseudogene. The CDR3 is 16 residues long. CDR3 amino acids: CASRLGGGPSTDTQYF. CDR3 bases: TGTGCAAGTCGCCTTGGAGGGGGGCCTAGCACAGATACGCAGTATTTT.

The chain has TRBV7-8 and TRBJ1-2, with D tentatively TRBD1 (5 bases). Germline CDR1 is SGHVS and CDR2 is FQNEAQ. Trimming stripped 5 bases from V and 1 base from J, with 17 bases between. This CDR3 has 16 amino acids. CDR3 residues: CASSPRGASYNYGYTF. The CDR3 DNA reads TGTGCCAGCAGCCCGAGGGGCGCCAGTTATAACTATGGCTACACCTTC.

The chain carries TRBV7-8 and TRBJ2-1; 12 nucleotides align to TRBD2. In germline, CDR1 is SGHVS, CDR2 FQNEAQ. The CDR3 covers 15 residues. V lost 5 bases and J lost 8; bases outside the gene matches: 7. The CDR3 DNA is TGTGCCAGCAGCCGCCTAGCGGGGGGGCCTGATGAGCAGTTCTTC. Its protein is CASSRLAGGPDEQFF.

The chain carries TRBV19 and TRBJ1-4; D is possibly TRBD1 (6 bases). The ends were cut back, 3 bases at V and 8 bases at J, with 19 bases in the middle. Germline assignment: CDR1 LNHDA and CDR2 SQIVND (reference sequence). CDR3 length: 16 residues. CDR3 sequence (DNA): TGTGCCAGTAGTATCGGTTTCGCAGGGGCCTCGGAAAAACTGTTTTTT. Its translation: CASSIGFAGASEKLFF.

The chain employs TRBV10-3 and TRBJ1-2; D gene unclear. This CDR3 spans 13 amino acids. The germline V gene has CDR1 ENHRY and CDR2 SYGVKD. The ends were cut back, 0 bases at V and 2 bases at J, with 4 bases in the middle. Written as DNA, the CDR3 is TGTGCCATCAGTGAGTCGGGGAACTATGGCTACACCTTC. It is translated as CAISESGNYGYTF.

This sequence joins TRBV7-2 and TRBJ2-1, with D hard to call. V was pared by 1 base and J by 7 bases, with 14 bases between. CDR3 length equals 15 residues. The V gene's germline CDR1 is SGHTA and CDR2 FQGNSA. This CDR3 is CASSLGANPVNEQFF. The CDR3, as DNA: TGTGCCAGCAGCTTAGGGGCGAATCCCGTGAATGAGCAGTTCTTC.

This chain uses TRBV4-3 with TRBJ2-7, with D perhaps being TRBD1 or TRBD2 (5 bases each). V was clipped by 1 base and J by 2 bases, with 12 bases between them. The germline V gene has CDR1 LGHNA and CDR2 YSLEER. This CDR3 region has 15 residues. CDR3 loop: CASSQGVWGTYEQYF. In DNA form, the CDR3 reads TGCGCCAGCAGCCAAGGTGTGTGGGGGACCTACGAGCAGTACTTC.

The chain couples TRBV29-1 to TRBJ1-3, with D uncertain. CDR1 is SQVTM and CDR2 is ANQGSEA in the germline V gene. The CDR3 sequence is 13 residues long. Trimming removed 4 bases from V and 1 base from J, with 8 bases in between. The CDR3 DNA reads as TGCAGCGTTGCCCCCAGGTCTGGAAACACCATATATTTT. It yields the protein CSVAPRSGNTIYF.

This sequence joins TRBV20-1 and TRBJ2-3, with D hard to call. The CDR3 consists of 10 residues. The germline CDR1 and CDR2 sequences are DFQATT and SNEGSKA (reference sequence). V gave up 6 bases and J gave up 2 bases, with 3 bases separating them. DNA for the CDR3: TGCAGTGCCAACACAGATACGCAGTATTTT. Protein sequence: CSANTDTQYF.

This rearrangement joins TRBV28 to TRBJ1-2; D is perhaps TRBD1 (5 bases). CDR3 length: 14 amino acids. Germline CDR1 is MDHEN and CDR2 is SYDVKM. V lost 5 bases and J lost 8, with 18 bases in between. The CDR3 loop reads CASSTGHPAKGYTF. For the CDR3, the DNA is TGTGCCAGCAGTACCGGACACCCGGCGAAGGGCTACACCTTC.

This sequence joins TRBV7-2 and TRBJ2-2; D could derive from TRBD1 or TRBD2 (5 bases each). The germline gives CDR1 SGHTA, CDR2 FQGNSA. V gave up 0 bases and J gave up 4 bases, with 9 bases separating them. The CDR3 is made up of 15 amino acids. This CDR3 reads CASSLAERGTGELFF. DNA of the CDR3: TGTGCCAGCAGCTTAGCGGAGAGGGGCACCGGGGAGCTGTTTTTT.

Points on this clone: The missing conserved phenylalanine or tryptophan at the end of this CDR3 makes a read error likely. The limits of the CDR3 on the DNA are not certain, so only TCRdb's listed CDR3 is given. The gene calls are TRBV21-1 and TRBJ2-7; the D call of TRBD2 is as the table states it, not checked on the DNA. TRBV21-1 is a pseudogene. Ends included, the CDR3 has 14 residues. The CDR3 protein is CASSTHIATRVRRA.

The chain is built from TRBV7-2 and TRBJ2-7, with TRBD1 matching over 7 bases. V dropped 0 bases and J dropped 4; count of bases not matched to a gene: 6. Germline CDR1 SGHTA, CDR2 FQGNSA. The CDR3 totals 15 residues. This chain's CDR3 is CASSLAQGWLYEQYF. CDR3 DNA sequence: TGTGCCAGCAGCTTAGCACAGGGGTGGCTATACGAGCAGTACTTC.

The chain recombines TRBV29-1 with TRBJ2-7; 7 bases are shared with TRBD1. Germline lookup yields CDR1 SQVTM and CDR2 ANQGSEA. Germline trimming cut 0 bases from V and 4 bases from J; bases unmatched to any gene: 6. The CDR3 runs to 14 residues. DNA of the CDR3: TGCAGCGTTGAAGACACAGGGGCAGGGTACGAGCAGTACTTC. Its translation: CSVEDTGAGYEQYF.

The gene calls are TRBV9 and TRBJ2-5; D may be TRBD1 (5 bases). The V end lost 0 bases, the J end lost 2 bases, and 5 bases lay between the germline ends. The CDR3 is 13 amino acids. Germline values: CDR1 SGDLS, CDR2 YYNGEE. Here the CDR3 DNA reads TGTGCCAGCAGCGTAGCAGGGCAAGAGACCCAGTACTTC. Translated, it gives CASSVAGQETQYF.

The rearrangement links TRBV19 to TRBJ2-7, with 10 bases fitting TRBD1. Germline CDR1 is LNHDA and CDR2 is SQIVND (reference sequence). The junction had 6 bases not matched to a gene; V was cut back by 3 bases and J by 4 bases. There are 15 residues in the CDR3. The CDR3 spells CASSILGTGVYEQYF. The CDR3 coding sequence is TGTGCCAGTAGTATTCTTGGGACAGGGGTATACGAGCAGTACTTC.

The genes are TRBV5-4 and TRBJ2-2; no clear D gene. The CDR3 sequence is 16 residues long. Germline V gives CDR1 SGHNT, CDR2 YYREEE (reference sequence). V was shortened by 3 bases and J by 4 bases, with 16 bases between the two germline ends. The CDR3 protein is CASSSLGLTLTGELFF. CDR3 in DNA: TGTGCCAGCAGCTCCCTTGGGCTGACTCTCACCGGGGAGCTGTTTTTT. The full variable domain, in which reference TRBV5-4 and TRBJ2-2 provide the parts outside the CDR3, is ETGVTQSPTHLIKTRGQQVTLRCSSQSGHNTVSWYQQALGQGPQFIFQYYREEENGRGNFPPRFSGLQFPNYSSELNVNALELDDSALYLCASSSLGLTLTGELFFGEGSRLTVL.

The CDR3 DNA reads as TGTGCCGGGGCTGCCGGGACAGGGGTCTATAATTCACCCCTCCACTTT. Translation gives CAGAAGTGVYNSPLHF. The chain carries TRBV30 and TRBJ1-6; 10 positions agree with TRBD1. The germline V gene encodes CDR1 GTSNPN and CDR2 SVGIG (reference sequence). The length of the CDR3 is 16 residues. The junction had 10 bases not matched to a gene; V was cut back by 8 bases and J by 3 bases.

The sample holds one count of this clone. The chain links TRBV27 to TRBJ1-4; D is possibly TRBD1 (6 bases). The V end lost 0 bases, the J end lost 2 bases, and 10 bases lay between the germline ends. The CDR3 length is 16 residues. CDR1 and CDR2 (germline): MNHEY, SMNVEV (reference sequence). CDR3 loop: CASSLSAGATNEKLFF. In DNA form, the CDR3 reads TGTGCCAGCAGTTTATCGGCGGGGGCCACTAATGAAAAACTGTTTTTT.

The chain employs TRBV4-3 and TRBJ1-6, with D possibly being TRBD1 (5 bases). The germline V and J ends were trimmed by 3 bases and 6 bases, with 9 bases remaining between them. Germline loops: CDR1 LGHNA, CDR2 YSLEER. The CDR3 loop spans 14 amino acids. The CDR3 sequence: CASSHVGGNSPLHF. The CDR3 DNA follows: TGCGCCAGCAGCCATGTGGGGGGTAATTCACCCCTCCACTTT.